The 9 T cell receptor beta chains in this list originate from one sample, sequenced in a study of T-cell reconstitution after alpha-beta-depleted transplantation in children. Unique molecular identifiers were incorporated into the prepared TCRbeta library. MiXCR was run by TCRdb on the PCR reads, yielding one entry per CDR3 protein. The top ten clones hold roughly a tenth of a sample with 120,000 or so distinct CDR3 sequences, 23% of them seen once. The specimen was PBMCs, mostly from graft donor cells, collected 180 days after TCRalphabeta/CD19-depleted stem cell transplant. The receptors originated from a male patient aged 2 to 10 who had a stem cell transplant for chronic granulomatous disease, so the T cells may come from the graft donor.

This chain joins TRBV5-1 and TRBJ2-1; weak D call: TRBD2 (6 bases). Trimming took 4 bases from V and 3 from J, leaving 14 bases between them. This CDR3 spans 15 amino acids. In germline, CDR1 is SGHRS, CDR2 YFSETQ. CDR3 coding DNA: TGCGCCAGCAGCCCGACTGGCGGGAACTACAATGAGCAGTTCTTC. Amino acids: CASSPTGGNYNEQFF. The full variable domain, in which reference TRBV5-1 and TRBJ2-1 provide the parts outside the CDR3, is KAGVTQTPRYLIKTRGQQVTLSCSPISGHRSVSWYQQTPGQGLQFLFEYFSETQRNKGNFPGRFSGRQFSNSRSEMNVSTLELGDSALYLCASSPTGGNYNEQFFGPGTRLTVL.

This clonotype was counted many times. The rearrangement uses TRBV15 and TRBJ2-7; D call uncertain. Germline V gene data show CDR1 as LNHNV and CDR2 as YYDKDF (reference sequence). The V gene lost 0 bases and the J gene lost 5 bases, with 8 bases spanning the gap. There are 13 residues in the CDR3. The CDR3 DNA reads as TGTGCCACCAGCAGAGATCCCCTCGACGAGCAGTACTTC. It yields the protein CATSRDPLDEQYF.

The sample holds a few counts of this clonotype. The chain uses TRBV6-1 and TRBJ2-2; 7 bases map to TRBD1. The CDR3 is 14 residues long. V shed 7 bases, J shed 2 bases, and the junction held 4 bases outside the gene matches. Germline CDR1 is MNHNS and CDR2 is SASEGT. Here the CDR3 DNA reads TGTGCCAGCACCGACAGGGTAAACACCGGGGAGCTGTTTTTT. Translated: CASTDRVNTGELFF.

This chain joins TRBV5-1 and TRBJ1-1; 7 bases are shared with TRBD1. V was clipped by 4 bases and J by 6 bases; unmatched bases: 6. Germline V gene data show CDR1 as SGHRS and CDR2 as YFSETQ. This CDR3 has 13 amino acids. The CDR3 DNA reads TGCGCCAGCAGCCTTGGACAGGATGCTGAAGCTTTCTTT. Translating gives CASSLGQDAEAFF.

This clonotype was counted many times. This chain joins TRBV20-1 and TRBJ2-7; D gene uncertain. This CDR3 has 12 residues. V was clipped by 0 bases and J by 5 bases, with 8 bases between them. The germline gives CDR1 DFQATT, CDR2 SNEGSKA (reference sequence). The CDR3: CSARDFGNEQYF. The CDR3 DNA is TGCAGTGCTAGAGATTTTGGGAACGAGCAGTACTTC.

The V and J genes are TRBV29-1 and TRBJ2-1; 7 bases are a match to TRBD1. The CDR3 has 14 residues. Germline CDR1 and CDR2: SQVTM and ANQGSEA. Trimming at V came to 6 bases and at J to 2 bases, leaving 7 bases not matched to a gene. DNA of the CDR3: TGCAGCGTGAAACAGGGGAGAGCCTACAATGAGCAGTTCTTC. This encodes CSVKQGRAYNEQFF.

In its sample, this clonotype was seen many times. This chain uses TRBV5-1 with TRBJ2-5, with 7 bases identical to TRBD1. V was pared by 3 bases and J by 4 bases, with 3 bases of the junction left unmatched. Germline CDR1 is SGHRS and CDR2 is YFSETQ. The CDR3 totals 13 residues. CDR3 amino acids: CASSSRGLETQYF. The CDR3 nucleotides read TGCGCCAGCAGCTCCAGGGGGTTAGAGACCCAGTACTTC.

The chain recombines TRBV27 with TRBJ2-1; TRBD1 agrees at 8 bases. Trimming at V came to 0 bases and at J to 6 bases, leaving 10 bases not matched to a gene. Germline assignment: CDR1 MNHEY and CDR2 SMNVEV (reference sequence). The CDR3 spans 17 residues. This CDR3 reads CASSLSVPGTGFNEQFF. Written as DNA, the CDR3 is TGTGCCAGCAGTTTATCGGTCCCCGGGACAGGTTTCAATGAGCAGTTCTTC.

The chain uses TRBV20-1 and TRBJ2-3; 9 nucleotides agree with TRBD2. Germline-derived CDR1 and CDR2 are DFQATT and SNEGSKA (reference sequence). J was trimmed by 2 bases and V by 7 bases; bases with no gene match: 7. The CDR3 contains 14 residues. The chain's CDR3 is CSGTGLALTDTQYF. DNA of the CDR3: TGCAGTGGTACGGGACTAGCCCTCACAGATACGCAGTATTTT.